This T cell receptor beta chain was sequenced for a study of immune evolution from preneoplasia to lung adenocarcinoma. Study conclusions and caveats: Top clone frequencies peaked in normal lung, apparently declining through invasive adenocarcinoma.

V lost 6 bases and J lost 5, with 13 bases in between. The CDR3 loop spans 13 amino acids. Germline V gives CDR1 SEHNR, CDR2 FQNEAQ (reference sequence). This clone is termed medium-sized (0.01 to 0.1%). Its antigen remains unidentified. Sequencing was performed with immunoSEQ multiplex PCR; in TCRdb, only in-frame clones are kept and a portion is missing. Here the sample spans about 10,000 clones, over 60% being singletons. The clonotype originates from a person aged 70 to 80 with lung adenocarcinoma. Some clones in this sample may be carry-over from other donors' samples. Material for sequencing was FFPE minimally invasive lung adenocarcinoma tissue. The chain combines TRBV7-9 with TRBJ2-5; D not certain. The CDR3 nucleotides are TGTGCCAGCAGATTAAGAGAAGGGGAGACCCAGTACTTC. As protein: CASRLREGETQYF.